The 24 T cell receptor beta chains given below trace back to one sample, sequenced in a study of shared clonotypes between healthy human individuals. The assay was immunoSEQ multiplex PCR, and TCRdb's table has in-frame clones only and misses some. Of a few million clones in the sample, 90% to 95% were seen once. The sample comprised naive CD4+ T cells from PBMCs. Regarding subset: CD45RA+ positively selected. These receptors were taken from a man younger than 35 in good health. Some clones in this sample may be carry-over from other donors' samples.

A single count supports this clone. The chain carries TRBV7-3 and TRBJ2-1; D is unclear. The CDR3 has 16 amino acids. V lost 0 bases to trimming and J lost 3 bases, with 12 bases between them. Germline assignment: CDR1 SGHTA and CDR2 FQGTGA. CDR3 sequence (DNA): TGTGCCAGCAGCTTAACGTCCCCTTATAACTACAATGAGCAGTTCTTC. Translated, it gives CASSLTSPYNYNEQFF.

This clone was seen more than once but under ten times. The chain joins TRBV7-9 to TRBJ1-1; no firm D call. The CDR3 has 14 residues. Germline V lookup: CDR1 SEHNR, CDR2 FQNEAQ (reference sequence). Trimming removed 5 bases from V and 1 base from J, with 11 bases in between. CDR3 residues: CASSRDMGNTEAFF. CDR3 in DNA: TGTGCCAGCAGCCGAGACATGGGGAACACTGAAGCTTTCTTT.

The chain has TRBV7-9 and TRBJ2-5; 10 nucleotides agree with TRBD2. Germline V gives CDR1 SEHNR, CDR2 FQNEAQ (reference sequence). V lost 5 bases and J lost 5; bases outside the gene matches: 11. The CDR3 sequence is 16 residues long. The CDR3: CASSHRAGGPGETQYF. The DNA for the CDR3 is TGTGCCAGCAGCCACAGAGCGGGAGGGCCCGGGGAGACCCAGTACTTC.

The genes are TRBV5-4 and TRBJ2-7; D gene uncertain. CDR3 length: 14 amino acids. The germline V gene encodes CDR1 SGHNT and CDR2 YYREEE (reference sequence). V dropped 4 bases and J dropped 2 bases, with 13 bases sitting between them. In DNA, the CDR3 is TGTGCCAGCAGCACGAGGACGGATCCCTACGAGCAGTACTTC. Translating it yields CASSTRTDPYEQYF.

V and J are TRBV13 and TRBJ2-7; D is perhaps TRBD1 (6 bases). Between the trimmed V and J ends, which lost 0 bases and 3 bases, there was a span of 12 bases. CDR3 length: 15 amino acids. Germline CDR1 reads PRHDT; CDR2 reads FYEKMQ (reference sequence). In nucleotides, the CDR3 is TGTGCCAGCAGCTTAGGGGGGACACCAAACTACGAGCAGTACTTC. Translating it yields CASSLGGTPNYEQYF. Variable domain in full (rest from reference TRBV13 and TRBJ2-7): AAGVIQSPRHLIKEKRETATLKCYPIPRHDTVYWYQQGPGQDPQFLISFYEKMQSDKGSIPDRFSAQQFSDYHSELNMSSLELGDSALYFCASSLGGTPNYEQYFGPGTRLTVT.

CDR3 region: CASSLDLTDTQYF. In DNA, the CDR3 is TGTGCCAGCAGTTTGGACCTCACAGATACGCAGTATTTT. This chain joins TRBV6-5 and TRBJ2-3; D is unresolved. V was cut by 4 bases and J by 2 bases, with 7 bases left in between. CDR1 is MNHEY and CDR2 is SVGAGI in the germline V gene. The CDR3 totals 13 residues.

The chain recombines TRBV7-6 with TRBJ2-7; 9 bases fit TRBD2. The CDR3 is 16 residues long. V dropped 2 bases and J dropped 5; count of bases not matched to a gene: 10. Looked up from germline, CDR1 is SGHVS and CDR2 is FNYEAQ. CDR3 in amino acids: CASSLSSGLATDEQYF. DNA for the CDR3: TGTGCCAGCAGCTTAAGTTCGGGACTAGCTACCGACGAGCAGTACTTC.

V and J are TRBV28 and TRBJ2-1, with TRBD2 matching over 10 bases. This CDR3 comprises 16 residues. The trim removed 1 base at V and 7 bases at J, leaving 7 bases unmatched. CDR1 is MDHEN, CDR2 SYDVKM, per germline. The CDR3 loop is CASSLLEREGRNEQFF. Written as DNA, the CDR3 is TGTGCCAGCAGTTTATTAGAGCGGGAGGGCCGGAATGAGCAGTTCTTC.

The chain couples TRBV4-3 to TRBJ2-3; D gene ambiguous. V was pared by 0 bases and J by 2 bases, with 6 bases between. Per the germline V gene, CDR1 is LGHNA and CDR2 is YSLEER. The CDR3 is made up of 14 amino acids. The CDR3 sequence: CASSQDIHTDTQYF. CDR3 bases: TGCGCCAGCAGCCAAGACATTCACACAGATACGCAGTATTTT.

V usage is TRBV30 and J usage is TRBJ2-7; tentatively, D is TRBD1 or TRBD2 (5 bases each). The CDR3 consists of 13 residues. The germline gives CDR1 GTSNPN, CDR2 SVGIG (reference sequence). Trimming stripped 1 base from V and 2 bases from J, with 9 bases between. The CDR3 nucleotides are TGTGCCTGGAGTGGGGGGTTGACCTACGAGCAGTACTTC. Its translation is CAWSGGLTYEQYF.

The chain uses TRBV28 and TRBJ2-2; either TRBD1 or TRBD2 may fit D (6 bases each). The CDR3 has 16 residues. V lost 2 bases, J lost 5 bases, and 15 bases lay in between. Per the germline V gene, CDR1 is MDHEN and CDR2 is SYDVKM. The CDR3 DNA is TGTGCCAGCAGTTTAAACCTGGGGGGCAATACCGGGGAGCTGTTTTTT. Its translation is CASSLNLGGNTGELFF. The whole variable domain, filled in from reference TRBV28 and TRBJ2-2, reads DVKVTQSSRYLVKRTGEKVFLECVQDMDHENMFWYRQDPGLGLRLIYFSYDVKMKEKGDIPEGYSVSREKKERFSLILESASTNQTSMYLCASSLNLGGNTGELFFGEGSRLTVL.

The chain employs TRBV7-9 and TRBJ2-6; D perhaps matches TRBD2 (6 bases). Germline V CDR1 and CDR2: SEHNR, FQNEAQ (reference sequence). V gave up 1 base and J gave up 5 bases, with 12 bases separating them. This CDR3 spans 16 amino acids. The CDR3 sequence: CASSLGGGAWANVLTF. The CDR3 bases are TGTGCCAGCAGCTTAGGGGGCGGGGCGTGGGCCAACGTCCTGACTTTC.

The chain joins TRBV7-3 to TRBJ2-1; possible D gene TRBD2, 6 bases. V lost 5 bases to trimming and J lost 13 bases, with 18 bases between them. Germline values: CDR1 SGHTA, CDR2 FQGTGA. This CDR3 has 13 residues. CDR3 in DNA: TGTGCCAGCAGCCCACAAAGCGGGCTACGACAGTTCTTC. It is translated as CASSPQSGLRQFF. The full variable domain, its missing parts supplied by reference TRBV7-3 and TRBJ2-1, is GAGVSQTPSNKVTEKGKYVELRCDPISGHTALYWYRQSLGQGPEFLIYFQGTGAADDSGLPNDRFFAVRPEGSVSTLKIQRTERGDSAVYLCASSPQSGLRQFFGPGTRLTVL.

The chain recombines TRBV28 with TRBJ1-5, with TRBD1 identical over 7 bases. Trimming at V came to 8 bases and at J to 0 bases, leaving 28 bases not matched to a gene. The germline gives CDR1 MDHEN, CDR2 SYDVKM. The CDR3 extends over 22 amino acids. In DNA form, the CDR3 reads TGTGCCAGCCACGAGGGTCGTAAACAGGGGACCCGATTATTCGGTAGCAATCAGCCCCAGCATTTT. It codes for CASHEGRKQGTRLFGSNQPQHF.

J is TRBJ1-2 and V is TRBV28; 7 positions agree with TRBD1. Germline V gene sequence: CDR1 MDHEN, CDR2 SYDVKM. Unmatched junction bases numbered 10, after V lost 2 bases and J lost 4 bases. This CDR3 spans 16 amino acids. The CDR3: CASSLRTLGTAYGYTF. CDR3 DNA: TGTGCCAGCAGTTTACGTACCCTAGGGACAGCCTATGGCTACACCTTC.

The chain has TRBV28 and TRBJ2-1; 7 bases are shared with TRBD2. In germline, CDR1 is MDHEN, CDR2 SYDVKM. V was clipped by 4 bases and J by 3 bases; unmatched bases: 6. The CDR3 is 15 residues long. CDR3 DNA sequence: TGTGCCAGCAGTTCCCAGTCGGGGGGCTACAATGAGCAGTTCTTC. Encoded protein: CASSSQSGGYNEQFF.

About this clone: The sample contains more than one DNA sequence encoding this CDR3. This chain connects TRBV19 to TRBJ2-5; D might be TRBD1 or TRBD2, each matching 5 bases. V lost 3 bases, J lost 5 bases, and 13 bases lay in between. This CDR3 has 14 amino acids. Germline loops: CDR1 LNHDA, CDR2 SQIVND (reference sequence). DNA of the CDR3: TGTGCCAGTAGTATTAGGCAGGGAGAGGAGACCCAGTACTTC. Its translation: CASSIRQGEETQYF.

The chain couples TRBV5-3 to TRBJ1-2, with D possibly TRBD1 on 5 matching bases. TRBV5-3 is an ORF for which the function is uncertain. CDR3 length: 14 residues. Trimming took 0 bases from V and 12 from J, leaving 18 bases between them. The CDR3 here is CARSLAHTGLCDTF. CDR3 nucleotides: TGTGCCAGAAGCTTGGCACACACAGGTTTGTGCGACACCTTC.

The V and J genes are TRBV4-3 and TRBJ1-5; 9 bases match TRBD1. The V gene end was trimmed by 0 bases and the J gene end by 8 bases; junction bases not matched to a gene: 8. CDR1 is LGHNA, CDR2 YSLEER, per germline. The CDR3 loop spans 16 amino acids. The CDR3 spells CASSQDVTQGAKPQHF. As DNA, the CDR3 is TGCGCCAGCAGCCAAGACGTCACACAGGGGGCAAAGCCCCAGCATTTT.

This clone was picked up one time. The CDR3 nucleotides read TGTGCCAGCAGCACGGGACGGGGCCGGGGCAGCGATGAGCAGTTCTTC. Translation: CASSTGRGRGSDEQFF. The chain combines TRBV7-2 with TRBJ2-1, with D perhaps matching TRBD1 or TRBD2 (5 bases each). Germline CDR1 SGHTA, CDR2 FQGNSA. The length of the CDR3 is 16 residues. Trimming took 5 bases from V and 8 from J, leaving 22 bases between them.

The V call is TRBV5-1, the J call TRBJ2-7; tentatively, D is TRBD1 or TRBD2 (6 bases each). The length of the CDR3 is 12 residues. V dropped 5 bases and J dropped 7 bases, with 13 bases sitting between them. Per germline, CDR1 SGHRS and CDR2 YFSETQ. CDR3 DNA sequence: TGCGCCAGCAGAGGGGGGACTTGGGAGCAGTACTTC. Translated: CASRGGTWEQYF.

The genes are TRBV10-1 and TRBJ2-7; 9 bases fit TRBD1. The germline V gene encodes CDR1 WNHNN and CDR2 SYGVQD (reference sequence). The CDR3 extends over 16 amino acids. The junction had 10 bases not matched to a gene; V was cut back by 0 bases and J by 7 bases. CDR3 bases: TGCGCCAGCAGTGAGTCGAGTTTTGGGACAGGGTGGGAGCAGTACTTC. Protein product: CASSESSFGTGWEQYF.

The CDR3 sequence: CASSLSGAGGEQYF. The DNA of the CDR3 is TGTGCCAGCAGTTTATCAGGGGCAGGAGGCGAGCAGTACTTC. This chain uses TRBV27 with TRBJ2-7; possibly TRBD1 or TRBD2 for D (5 bases each). V lost 0 bases and J lost 6, with 12 bases in between. Germline lookup yields CDR1 MNHEY and CDR2 SMNVEV (reference sequence). The CDR3 runs 14 residues.

CDR3 amino acids: CASSDGYTDTQYF. In nucleotides, the CDR3 is TGTGCCAGCAGTGACGGGTACACAGATACGCAGTATTTT. This chain connects TRBV6-4 to TRBJ2-3; no firm D call. This CDR3 has 13 amino acids. The germline V gene encodes CDR1 MRHNA and CDR2 SNTAGT. V lost 2 bases, J lost 2 bases, and 5 bases lay in between.